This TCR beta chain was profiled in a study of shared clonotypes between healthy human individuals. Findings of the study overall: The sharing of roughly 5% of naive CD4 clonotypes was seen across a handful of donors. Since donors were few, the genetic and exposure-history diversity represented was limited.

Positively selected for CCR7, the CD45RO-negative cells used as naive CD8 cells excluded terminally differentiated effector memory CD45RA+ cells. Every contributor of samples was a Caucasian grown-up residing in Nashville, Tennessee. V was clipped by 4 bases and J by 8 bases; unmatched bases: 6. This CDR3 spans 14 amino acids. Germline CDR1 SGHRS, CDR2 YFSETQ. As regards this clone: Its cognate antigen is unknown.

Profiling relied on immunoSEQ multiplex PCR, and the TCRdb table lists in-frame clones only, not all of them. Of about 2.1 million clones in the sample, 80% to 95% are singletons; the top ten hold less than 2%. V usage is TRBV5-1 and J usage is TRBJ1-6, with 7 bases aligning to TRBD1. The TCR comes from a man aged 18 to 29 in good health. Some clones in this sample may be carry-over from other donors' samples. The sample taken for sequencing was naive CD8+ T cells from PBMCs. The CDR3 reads CASSQATGDSPLHF. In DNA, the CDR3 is TGCGCCAGCAGCCAGGCAACAGGGGATTCACCCCTCCACTTT.